The source of this TCR beta chain is a study of blood T cell repertoires in COVID-19. Study as a whole: The study drew acute and convalescent COVID-19 samples from the United States, Italy and Spain. The cDNA or gDNA used as material had been derived from T cells, B-cell-depleted T cells, or PBMCs.

Per the original data handling: Estimation of nucleated cell counts was performed using reference gene primer amplification. Clones were sequenced by immunoSEQ multiplex PCR, and TCRdb holds only the in-frame ones, with some missing. That table gives V, J and clone size, and the DNA gave D and trimming. The sample yields roughly 200,000 clones, over 80% seen once. This clone was detected a few times. The CDR3 has 16 amino acids. V was clipped by 8 bases and J by 0 bases, with 17 bases between them. Germline loops: CDR1 SNHLY, CDR2 FYNNEI. Those enrolled in Seattle joined during active infection and were followed longitudinally afterward.

Sequencing was carried out using peripheral blood. The chain combines TRBV2 with TRBJ1-3; D uncertain. The TCR comes from a woman between 40 and 55 years old with COVID-19, enrolled during active disease. DNA for the CDR3: TGTGCCAGCTACCGGGGAACGGTCAGCTCTGGAAACACCATATATTTT. Translating gives CASYRGTVSSGNTIYF.